This T cell receptor (beta chain) was found in a study of blood T cell repertoires in COVID-19. Study in general: From T cells, B-cell-depleted T cells, or PBMCs came the material, which was cDNA or gDNA.

Sequenced by immunoSEQ multiplex PCR; TCRdb stores in-frame clones only, minus some. This sample has approximately 250,000 clones, with 75% to 90% found just once. Those enrolled, adults aged roughly 18 to 89 years, came from about two dozen US areas. Germline values: CDR1 SQVTM, CDR2 ANQGSEA. The CDR3 is 13 residues long. V was clipped by 6 bases and J by 6 bases, with 14 bases between them. The chain is built from TRBV29-1 and TRBJ1-4, with D unresolved. This clonotype was sampled from a woman aged 25-40 years who had recovered from COVID-19. The specimen sequenced was PBMCs or T cells enriched from blood (not recorded which). The DNA for the CDR3 is TGCAGCGTCGCTCCCGACGGGGATGAAAAACTGTTTTTT. Its translation: CSVAPDGDEKLFF.